The entry below gives a single T cell receptor (beta chain) sequence along with its context. No antigen is known for it. The data stem from a study of cytotoxic CD8 clonotypes in ibrutinib-treated CLL. On the study more broadly: Samples averaged approximately 250,000 productive templates and about 94,000 productive rearrangements.

General observations from the study: Patients with sustained remission and those progressing were sampled at differing times. Clonality showed a rise at ibrutinib response that reversed toward baseline at progression.

TCRdb's copy holds only in-frame clones and misses some; the assay was immunoSEQ multiplex PCR. In the table there are fewer than 150,000 clones, around 84% of which are singletons. The sequence was obtained from a human donor with chronic lymphocytic leukemia. The material sequenced was PBMCs, taken after 24 months of ibrutinib treatment.

The CDR3 nucleotides read TGTGCCAGCAGTACCCGGGACAGGGGCTCCTATGGCTACACCTTC. Protein product: CASSTRDRGSYGYTF. The rearrangement joins TRBV6-5 to TRBJ1-2; 10 positions agree with TRBD1. Germline assignment: CDR1 MNHEY and CDR2 SVGAGI. The CDR3 runs to 15 residues. V lost 5 bases and J lost 4; bases outside the gene matches: 7.